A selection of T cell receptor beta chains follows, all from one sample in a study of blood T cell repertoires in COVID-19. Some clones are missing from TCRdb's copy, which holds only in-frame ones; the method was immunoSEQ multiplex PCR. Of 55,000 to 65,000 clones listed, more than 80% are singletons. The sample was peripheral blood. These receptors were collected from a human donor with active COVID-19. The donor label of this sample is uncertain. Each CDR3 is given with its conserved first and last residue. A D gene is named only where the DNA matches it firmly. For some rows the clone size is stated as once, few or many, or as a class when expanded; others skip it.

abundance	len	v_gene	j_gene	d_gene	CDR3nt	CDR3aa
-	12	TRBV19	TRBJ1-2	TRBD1	TGTGCAGCGAGGACAGGGGCCTATGGCTACACCTTC	CAARTGAYGYTF
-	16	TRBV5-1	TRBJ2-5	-	TGCGCCAGCAGCTTGGGAGGCCAGGGGTCCCAAGAGACCCAGTACTTC	CASSLGGQGSQETQYF
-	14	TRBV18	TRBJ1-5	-	TGTGCCAGCTCACGCTCAGGGGCAGGTCAGCCCCAGCATTTT	CASSRSGAGQPQHF
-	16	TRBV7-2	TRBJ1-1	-	TGTGCCAGCAGCCTACTCGGGGGTAGCATGAACACTGAAGCTTTCTTT	CASSLLGGSMNTEAFF
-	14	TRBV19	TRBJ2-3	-	TGTGCCAGTAGTAAAGGCCAGACTACAGATACGCAGTATTTT	CASSKGQTTDTQYF
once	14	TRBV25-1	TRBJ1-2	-	TGTGCCAGCAGTGAGGTCGCAGGGCAATATGGCTACACCTTC	CASSEVAGQYGYTF
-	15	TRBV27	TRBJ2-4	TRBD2	TGTGCCAGCAGTCCGGGACTAGCGGGATTAGGCATTCAGTACTTC	CASSPGLAGLGIQYF
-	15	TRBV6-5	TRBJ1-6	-	TGTGCCAGCCTCCAGGGAACCGCCTATAATTCACCCCTCCACTTT	CASLQGTAYNSPLHF
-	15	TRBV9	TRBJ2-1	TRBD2	TGTGCCAGCAGCGTAGCACTAGCGGGGTACAATGAGCAGTTCTTC	CASSVALAGYNEQFF
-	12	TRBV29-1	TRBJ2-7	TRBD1	TGCAGCGTTTGGGACAGGGGGGGCGAGCAGTACTTC	CSVWDRGGEQYF
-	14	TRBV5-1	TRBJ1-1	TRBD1	TGCGCCAGCAGCTTGGACAGGGGGAACACTGAAGCTTTCTTT	CASSLDRGNTEAFF